This passage covers 8 T cell receptor beta chains from one sample sequenced in a study of response to subunit inactivated influenza vaccine. MiXCR was run by TCRdb on the RT-PCR reads, yielding one entry per CDR3 protein. The sample contains hundreds of thousands of distinct CDR3 sequences, 10% to 15% of which appear only once. Sequencing used PBMCs from blood, obtained about 40 days after vaccination. These receptors were taken from a man aged 50-59 years who received an inactivated influenza vaccine.

A few counts support this clonotype. This sequence joins TRBV6-2 or TRBV6-3 and TRBJ2-1; 7 nucleotides agree with TRBD2. There are 15 residues in the CDR3. Germline CDR1 and CDR2: MNHEY and SVGEGT. V trimming: 7 bases; J trimming: 7 bases; junction bases outside the gene matches: 13. CDR3 nucleotides: TGTGCCAGCAACCGCTTCTTCCTAGCGGTGAATGAGCAGTTCTTC. Its protein product is CASNRFFLAVNEQFF.

The chain is built from TRBV9 and TRBJ2-3; 8 bases are shared with TRBD1. The CDR3 has 18 residues. V lost 0 bases to trimming and J lost 0 bases; unmatched junction nucleotides: 9. Germline lookup yields CDR1 SGDLS and CDR2 YYNGEE. CDR3 sequence (DNA): TGTGCCAGCAGCGTAGGCAGGACAGGGTGGGATAGCACAGATACGCAGTATTTT. This sequence encodes CASSVGRTGWDSTDTQYF.

This clonotype was seen many times. The chain uses TRBV29-1 and TRBJ2-2; D is uncertain. The CDR3 loop spans 12 amino acids. Germline lookup yields CDR1 SQVTM and CDR2 ANQGSEA. Trimming removed 4 bases from V and 1 base from J, with 4 bases in between. The DNA for the CDR3 is TGCAGCGTTGGGGAGAACACCGGGGAGCTGTTTTTT. Translated, it gives CSVGENTGELFF.

The V call is TRBV5-1, the J call TRBJ2-1; maybe TRBD2 (5 bases). The CDR3 runs 15 residues. The V and J ends lost 9 bases and 0 bases respectively, with 16 bases between them. Germline lookup yields CDR1 SGHRS and CDR2 YFSETQ. The DNA of the CDR3 is TGCGCCACAAGGGAGAGCGGAAACTCCTACAATGAGCAGTTCTTC. Translating gives CATRESGNSYNEQFF. Full variable domain (remainder filled in from reference TRBV5-1 and TRBJ2-1): KAGVTQTPRYLIKTRGQQVTLSCSPISGHRSVSWYQQTPGQGLQFLFEYFSETQRNKGNFPGRFSGRQFSNSRSEMNVSTLELGDSALYLCATRESGNSYNEQFFGPGTRLTVL.

This clonotype was seen only a few times. V usage is TRBV5-4 and J usage is TRBJ2-2; 7 bases agree with TRBD1. V lost 4 bases to trimming and J lost 3 bases; unmatched junction nucleotides: 6. The CDR3 totals 15 residues. Germline V gene lookup returns CDR1 SGHNT and CDR2 YYREEE (reference sequence). Here the CDR3 reads CASSETGWDTGELFF. The CDR3 DNA follows: TGTGCCAGCAGCGAGACAGGGTGGGACACCGGGGAGCTGTTTTTT.

There are a few counts of this clonotype. V and J are TRBV18 and TRBJ2-7, with D unclear. The CDR3 runs to 14 residues. CDR1 is KGHSH and CDR2 is LQKENI in the germline V gene. V was trimmed by 5 bases and J by 2 bases, leaving 13 bases between them. The CDR3 DNA reads TGTGCCAGCTCAGAGAGTTTAGGCACCTACGAGCAGTACTTC. It translates to CASSESLGTYEQYF.

Details on this clonotype: One end of the junction fails to match germline, which may point to a read error. V and J are TRBV20-1 and TRBJ1-6, with D possibly being TRBD1 (5 bases). Germline CDR1 DFQATT, CDR2 SNEGSKA (reference sequence). The CDR3 spans 15 residues. The CDR3 loop is CSVPSGGSNYSPPHF. CDR3 coding DNA: TGCAGTGTCCCCTCGGGGGGGTCAAATTATTCACCCCCCCACTTT.

The chain combines TRBV11-2 with TRBJ1-1, with D maybe TRBD1 (5 bases). CDR1 and CDR2 (germline): SGHAT, FQNNGV. V was cut by 10 bases and J by 1 base, with 10 bases left in between. CDR3 length: 12 residues. The CDR3 sequence is CATRDWNTEAFF. Written as DNA, the CDR3 is TGTGCCACACGGGACTGGAACACTGAAGCTTTCTTT.